The 16 T cell receptor beta chains in this list originate from one sample, sequenced in a study of blood T cell repertoires in COVID-19. The method was immunoSEQ multiplex PCR; TCRdb's version includes in-frame clones alone and lacks a portion of them. The sample records 97,000 or so clones, around 81% being singletons. Sequencing was done on a sample of peripheral blood. Every receptor here comes from a man aged 55 to 70 with acute or convalescent COVID-19.

This clone was seen a handful of times. The chain recombines TRBV3-1 (or the pseudogene TRBV3-2) with TRBJ2-3; D not certain. Trimming pared 1 base from V and 0 bases from J, leaving 5 bases between. CDR3 length: 14 amino acids. CDR1 and CDR2 (germline): LGHDT, YNNKEL (reference sequence). The CDR3 here is CASSQGRSTDTQYF. CDR3 DNA: TGTGCCAGCAGCCAAGGGCGGAGCACAGATACGCAGTATTTT.

The chain carries TRBV7-8 and TRBJ1-1; possible D gene TRBD1, 5 bases. V was trimmed by 5 bases and J by 4 bases, leaving 20 bases between them. This CDR3 is built from 16 residues. The germline gives CDR1 SGHVS, CDR2 FQNEAQ. The CDR3 region has the DNA TGTGCCAGCAGCCCCGGCGGGGGTTCTCACTCCACTGAAGCTTTCTTT. Protein: CASSPGGGSHSTEAFF.

J is TRBJ2-7 and V is TRBV6-5, with 7 bases aligning to TRBD2. The CDR3 consists of 12 residues. J was trimmed by 6 bases and V by 4 bases; bases with no gene match: 3. The germline V gene encodes CDR1 MNHEY and CDR2 SVGAGI. The CDR3 region has the DNA TGTGCCAGCAGTTCGCCGGGGGGCGAGCAGTACGTC. As protein: CASSSPGGEQYV.

The chain has TRBV24-1 and TRBJ2-3; the D is unclear. Germline V gene lookup returns CDR1 KGHDR and CDR2 SFDVKD. V shed 1 base and J shed 4 bases, with 5 bases lying between them. The CDR3 loop spans 13 amino acids. The CDR3 loop is CATSDLLPDTQYF. The CDR3, as DNA: TGTGCCACCAGTGATTTACTACCAGATACGCAGTATTTT.

This chain links TRBV11-2 with TRBJ2-3; the match to TRBD1 covers 7 bases. After removal of 4 bases from V and 9 bases from J, the junction contained 4 bases not matched to a gene. The CDR3 is 12 residues long. CDR1 is SGHAT and CDR2 is FQNNGV in the germline V gene. CDR3 in DNA: TGTGCCAGCAGCTCAACAGGGGCCACGCAGTATTTT. The encoded protein is CASSSTGATQYF.

J is TRBJ2-5 and V is TRBV12-3 or TRBV12-4; tentatively, D is TRBD1 (6 bases). The CDR3 covers 13 residues. Trimming shortened V by 5 bases and J by 2 bases, and 9 bases separated the two germline ends. The CDR3 DNA follows: TGTGCCAGCAGTGGACAGATTCAAGAGACCCAGTACTTC. This codes for CASSGQIQETQYF.

This chain joins TRBV18 and TRBJ2-1; 10 bases match TRBD2. Trimming took 3 bases from V and 8 from J; bases not matched to a gene: 1. CDR3 length: 13 amino acids. Germline CDR1 is KGHSH and CDR2 is LQKENI. For the CDR3, the DNA is TGTGCCAGCTCACCCGGACTAGCGGATGAGCAGTTCTTC. Translation gives CASSPGLADEQFF.

This clone turned up a few times. The V call is TRBV19, the J call TRBJ2-1, with D possibly TRBD2 on 6 matching bases. Germline CDR1 and CDR2: LNHDA and SQIVND (reference sequence). The V gene lost 3 bases and the J gene lost 0 bases, with 18 bases spanning the gap. The CDR3 covers 18 residues. Here the CDR3 reads CASSIGWRGKSSYNEQFF. The CDR3 region has the DNA TGTGCCAGTAGTATTGGCTGGCGGGGCAAGAGCTCCTACAATGAGCAGTTCTTC.

This clone was recorded only once. This chain connects TRBV4-1 to TRBJ1-1; perhaps TRBD1 as D (6 bases). This CDR3 region has 18 residues. V lost 2 bases to trimming and J lost 0 bases, with 19 bases between them. Germline values: CDR1 MGHRA, CDR2 YSYEKL. The CDR3 is CASSQPLGYGQMNTEAFF. In DNA, the CDR3 is TGCGCCAGCAGCCAACCTCTGGGGTATGGACAGATGAACACTGAAGCTTTCTTT.

This chain joins TRBV11-3 and TRBJ1-1; TRBD1 is a possible D gene (5 bases). V dropped 3 bases and J dropped 1 base, with 9 bases sitting between them. CDR1 SGHNT and CDR2 YENEEA come from the germline V gene. The CDR3 has 14 amino acids. The CDR3 nucleotides are TGTGCCAGCAGCTTTGGCACAGGGAACACTGAAGCTTTCTTT. Its translation is CASSFGTGNTEAFF.

V gene TRBV25-1 combines with J gene TRBJ1-1, with TRBD1 identical over 9 bases. Trimming at V came to 6 bases and at J to 10 bases, leaving 6 bases not matched to a gene. The germline V gene has CDR1 MGHDK and CDR2 SYGVNS. The CDR3 length is 12 residues. The CDR3 DNA sequence: TGTGCCAGCAGATTAACAGGGGGCCGAGCTTTCTTT. Its translation: CASRLTGGRAFF.

V is TRBV2 and J is TRBJ2-3; 15 bases fit TRBD2. Germline CDR1 SNHLY, CDR2 FYNNEI. V lost 6 bases to trimming and J lost 5 bases; unmatched junction nucleotides: 3. The CDR3 is 15 amino acids. The CDR3 DNA sequence: TGTGCCAGCAGGGGACTAGCGGGAGGAGGAGATACGCAGTATTTT. This gives the protein CASRGLAGGGDTQYF.

The chain joins TRBV18 to TRBJ2-7; D possibly corresponds to TRBD2 (5 bases). Germline assignment: CDR1 KGHSH and CDR2 LQKENI. The V end lost 3 bases, the J end lost 6 bases, and 15 bases lay between the germline ends. The length of the CDR3 is 14 residues. CDR3 in amino acids: CASSPGEIVSEQYV. The DNA for the CDR3 is TGTGCCAGCTCACCCGGGGAGATCGTCTCCGAGCAGTACGTC.

The V call is TRBV9, the J call TRBJ2-3, with D possibly being TRBD2 (6 bases). From germline, CDR1 is SGDLS and CDR2 YYNGEE. Trimming cost V 3 bases and J 6 bases, with 17 bases left between them. The CDR3 has 15 residues. CDR3 in DNA: TGTGCCAGCAGCGCCCCGGGACTGGCACGGGATACGCAGTATTTT. Its protein is CASSAPGLARDTQYF.

V usage is TRBV5-1 and J usage is TRBJ2-3, with D possibly TRBD2 on 5 matching bases. Germline V gene data show CDR1 as SGHRS and CDR2 as YFSETQ. The germline V and J ends were trimmed by 6 bases and 2 bases, with 13 bases remaining between them. The CDR3 sequence is 14 residues long. Here the CDR3 DNA reads TGCGCCAGCACCCCCGAGAGGGTCACAGATACGCAGTATTTT. Its protein product is CASTPERVTDTQYF.

The chain carries TRBV6-5 and TRBJ1-6; TRBD1 is a possible D gene (6 bases). V was cut by 8 bases and J by 7 bases, with 15 bases left in between. The CDR3 length is 14 residues. Germline CDR1 is MNHEY and CDR2 is SVGAGI. Here the CDR3 DNA reads TGTGCCAGCTTAAGGGGGGGCTGGAATTCACCCCTCCACTTT. Translation: CASLRGGWNSPLHF.